This T cell receptor beta chain derives from a study of blood T cell repertoires in COVID-19. Study-level background: COVID-19 samples collected from the United States, Italy and Spain covered acute and convalescent phases.

Original analysis: Reference gene primers were amplified, and this amplification served to estimate nucleated cell counts. Repertoires were generated with immunoSEQ multiplex PCR, while TCRdb's copy carries only in-frame clones and drops some. The V and J calls and the clone size are those of that table, but D and trimming were determined from the DNA. The data contain a few hundred thousand clones, approximately 83% of them singletons. Per germline, CDR1 MNHEY and CDR2 SMNVEV (reference sequence). The CDR3 has 15 amino acids. V shed 3 bases and J 6 bases; nucleotides not matched to a gene: 8. Adults between about 18 and 95 years of age took part from about two dozen US areas. For recovered donors of Cohort 3, there were two negative PCRs, clearance, or symptom resolution.

The sequence was obtained from a man aged 25-40 years who had recovered from COVID-19. Sample: PBMCs or T cells enriched from blood (not recorded which). V gene TRBV27 combines with J gene TRBJ1-2; TRBD1 aligns across 9 bases. The DNA for the CDR3 is TGTGCCAGCAGTTTGCGGGGACAGGGCAGGGATGGCTACACCTTC. Translating it yields CASSLRGQGRDGYTF.